This T cell receptor beta chain was found in a study of T-cell memory formation after mild COVID-19. Study-level background: The TCR clusters were mostly specific to one donor.

In its sample, this clonotype was seen a few times. Its antigen is currently unknown. 5'RACE, which relied on constant-segment primers, yielded TCR alpha and TCR beta cDNA libraries carrying sample barcodes and UMIs. TCRdb re-derived calls from the 5' RACE reads in MiXCR, one entry per CDR3 protein. The sample lists a few hundred thousand distinct CDR3 sequences, around 24% occurring once. From germline, CDR1 is DFQATT and CDR2 SNEGSKA (reference sequence). Trimming took off 1 base at V and 2 bases at J, with 8 bases between the two ends. This CDR3 contains 13 residues. Study results and caveats: Several responding clones turned up in pre-infection memory, indicating that cross-reactive memory may have taken part. Contracting clones from day 15 to 85 showed balanced CD4/CD8; later expanders favored CD4+.

Specimen: PBMCs or a T cell subset sorted from them (not recorded which). This rearrangement joins TRBV20-1 to TRBJ1-1; unclear D gene. The source of this sequence is an adult woman who had mild COVID-19 (a few samples of this study predate the infection). Cell type and time point are not known. CDR3 in DNA: TGCAGTGCTAGAGGGTGGGATAACACTGAAGCTTTCTTT. Amino acids: CSARGWDNTEAFF.